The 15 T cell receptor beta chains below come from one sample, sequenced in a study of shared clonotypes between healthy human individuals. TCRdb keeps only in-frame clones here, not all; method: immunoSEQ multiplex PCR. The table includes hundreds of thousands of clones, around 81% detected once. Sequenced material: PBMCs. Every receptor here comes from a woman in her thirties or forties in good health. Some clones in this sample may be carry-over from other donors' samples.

The CDR3 loop reads CASSLHGARLAYEQYF. CDR3 DNA sequence: TGTGCCAGCAGCTTACACGGGGCGAGACTAGCGTACGAGCAGTACTTC. This chain connects TRBV7-2 to TRBJ2-7; 8 bases match TRBD2. Per the germline V gene, CDR1 is SGHTA and CDR2 is FQGNSA. CDR3 length: 16 residues. The J segment lost 4 bases and the V segment lost 2 bases, leaving 10 bases of the junction unmatched.

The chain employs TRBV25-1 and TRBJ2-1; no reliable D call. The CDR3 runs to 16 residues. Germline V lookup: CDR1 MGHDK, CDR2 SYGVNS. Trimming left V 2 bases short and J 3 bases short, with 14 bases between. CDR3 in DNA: TGTGCCAGCAGTGAAAAAGACCTACTAAACTACAATGAGCAGTTCTTC. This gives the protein CASSEKDLLNYNEQFF.

CDR3 region: CASSPSYSGWNEQFF. CDR3 nucleotides: TGTGCCAGCAGCCCCAGCTATTCAGGGTGGAATGAGCAGTTCTTC. V gene TRBV7-2 combines with J gene TRBJ2-1; D possibly corresponds to TRBD1 (5 bases). Trimming shortened V by 5 bases and J by 7 bases, and 18 bases separated the two germline ends. The CDR3 loop spans 15 amino acids. Looked up from germline, CDR1 is SGHTA and CDR2 is FQGNSA.

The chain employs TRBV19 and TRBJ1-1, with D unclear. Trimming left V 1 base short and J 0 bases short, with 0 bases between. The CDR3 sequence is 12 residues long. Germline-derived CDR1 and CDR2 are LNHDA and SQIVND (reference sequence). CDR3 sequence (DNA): TGTGCCAGTAGTATAGTGAACACTGAAGCTTTCTTT. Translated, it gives CASSIVNTEAFF.

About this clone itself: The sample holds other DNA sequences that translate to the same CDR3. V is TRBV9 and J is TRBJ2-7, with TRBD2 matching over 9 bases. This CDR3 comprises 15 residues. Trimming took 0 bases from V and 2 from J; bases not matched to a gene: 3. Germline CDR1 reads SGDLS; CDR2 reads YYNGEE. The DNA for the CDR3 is TGTGCCAGCAGCGTAGAACTAGCGGGCCCCTACGAGCAGTACTTC. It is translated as CASSVELAGPYEQYF.

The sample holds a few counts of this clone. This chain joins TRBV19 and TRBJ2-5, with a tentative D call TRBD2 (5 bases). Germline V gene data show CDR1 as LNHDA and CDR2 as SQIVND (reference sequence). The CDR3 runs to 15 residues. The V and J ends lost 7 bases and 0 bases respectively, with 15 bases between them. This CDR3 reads CASTFSWEYQETQYF. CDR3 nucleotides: TGTGCCAGTACGTTCAGCTGGGAGTACCAAGAGACCCAGTACTTC. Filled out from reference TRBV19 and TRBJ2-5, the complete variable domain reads DGGITQSPKYLFRKEGQNVTLSCEQNLNHDAMYWYRQDPGQGLRLIYYSQIVNDFQKGDIAEGYSVSREKKESFPLTVTSAQKNPTAFYLCASTFSWEYQETQYFGPGTRLLVL.

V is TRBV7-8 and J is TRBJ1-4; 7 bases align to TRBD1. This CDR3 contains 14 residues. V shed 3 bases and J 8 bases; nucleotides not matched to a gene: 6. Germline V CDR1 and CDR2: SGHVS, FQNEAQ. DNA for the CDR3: TGTGCCAGCAGCTTGGGCAGGGGGTGGGAAAAACTGTTTTTT. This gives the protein CASSLGRGWEKLFF.

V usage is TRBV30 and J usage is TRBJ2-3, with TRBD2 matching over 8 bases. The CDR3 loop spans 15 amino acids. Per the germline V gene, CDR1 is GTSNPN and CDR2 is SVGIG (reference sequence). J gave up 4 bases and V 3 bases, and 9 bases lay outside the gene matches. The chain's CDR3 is CAWRSPSGWADTQYF. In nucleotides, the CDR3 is TGTGCCTGGAGATCGCCTAGCGGGTGGGCAGATACGCAGTATTTT.

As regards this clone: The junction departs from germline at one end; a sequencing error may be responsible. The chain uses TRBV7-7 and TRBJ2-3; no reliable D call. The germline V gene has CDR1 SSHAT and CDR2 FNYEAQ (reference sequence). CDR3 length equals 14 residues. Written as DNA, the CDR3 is TGTGCTAGCAGCATTGGCAGCAGCACAGATACGCAGTATTTT. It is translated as CASSIGSSTDTQYF.

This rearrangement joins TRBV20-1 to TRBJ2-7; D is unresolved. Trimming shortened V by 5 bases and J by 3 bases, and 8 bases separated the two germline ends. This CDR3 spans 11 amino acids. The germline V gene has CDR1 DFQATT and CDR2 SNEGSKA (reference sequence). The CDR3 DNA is TGCAGTGCTCCGAGTATCTACGAGCAGTACTTC. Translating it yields CSAPSIYEQYF.

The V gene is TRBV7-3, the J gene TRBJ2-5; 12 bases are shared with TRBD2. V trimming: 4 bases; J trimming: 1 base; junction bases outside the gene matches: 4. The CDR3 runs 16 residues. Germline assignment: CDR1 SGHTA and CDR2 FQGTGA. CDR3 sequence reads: CASSSGLAGSQETQYF. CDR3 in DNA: TGTGCCAGCAGCTCCGGACTAGCGGGATCCCAAGAGACCCAGTACTTC.

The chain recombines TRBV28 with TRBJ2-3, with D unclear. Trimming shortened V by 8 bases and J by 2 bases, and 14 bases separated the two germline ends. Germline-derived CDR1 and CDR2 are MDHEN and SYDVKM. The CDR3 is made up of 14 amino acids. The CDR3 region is CASRDGGVTDTQYF. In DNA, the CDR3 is TGTGCCAGCCGTGACGGTGGGGTCACAGATACGCAGTATTTT.

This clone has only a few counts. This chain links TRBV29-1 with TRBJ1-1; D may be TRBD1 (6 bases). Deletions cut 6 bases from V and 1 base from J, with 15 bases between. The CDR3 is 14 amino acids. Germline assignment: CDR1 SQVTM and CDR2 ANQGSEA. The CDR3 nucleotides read TGCAGCGTGGAGACAGGACGGGAGAACACTGAAGCTTTCTTT. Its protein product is CSVETGRENTEAFF.

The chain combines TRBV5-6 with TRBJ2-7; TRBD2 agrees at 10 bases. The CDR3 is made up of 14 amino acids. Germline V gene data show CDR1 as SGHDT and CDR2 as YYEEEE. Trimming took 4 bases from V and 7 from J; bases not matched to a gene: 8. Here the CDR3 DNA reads TGTGCCAGCAGCCTCAGTCTAGCGGGAGCGGAGCAGTACTTC. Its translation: CASSLSLAGAEQYF. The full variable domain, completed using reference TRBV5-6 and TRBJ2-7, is DAGVTQSPTHLIKTRGQQVTLRCSPKSGHDTVSWYQQALGQGPQFIFQYYEEEERQRGNFPDRFSGHQFPNYSSELNVNALLLGDSALYLCASSLSLAGAEQYFGPGTRLTVT.

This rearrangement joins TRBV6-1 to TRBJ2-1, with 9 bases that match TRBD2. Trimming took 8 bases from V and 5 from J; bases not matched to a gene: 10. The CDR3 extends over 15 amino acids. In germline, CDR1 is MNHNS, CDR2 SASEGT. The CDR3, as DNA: TGTGCCAGCTCGGATAGCGGGAGCCTCCACAATGAGCAGTTCTTC. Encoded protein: CASSDSGSLHNEQFF.